Only a few counts were recorded for the clone carrying this T cell receptor beta chain. As yet, its antigen is unknown. This sample stems from a study of cytomegalovirus exposure and HLA in healthy donors. Measured with immunoSEQ multiplex PCR; TCRdb has only the in-frame clones, and not every one. The table shows 220,000 or so clones, with approximately 90% occurring only once. CDR3 size: 15 residues. V shed 2 bases and J shed 8 bases, with 19 bases lying between them. Germline V gene sequence: CDR1 SGHRS, CDR2 YFSETQ. Notes on the study in general: With high specificity and sensitivity, the classifier reportedly diagnosed cytomegalovirus status. Clusters of TCRs from the first cohort tended to co-occur in the roughly 120 validation repertoires (as a later analysis found).

The chain recombines TRBV5-1 with TRBJ1-2; a weak D match, TRBD1 (6 bases). Sequencing was performed on PBMCs. The clonotype originates from a woman younger than 30 in good health and CMV-seronegative. The CDR3 is CASSFDPQGFDGYTF. The CDR3 region has the DNA TGCGCCAGCAGCTTCGATCCACAGGGATTTGACGGCTACACCTTC.